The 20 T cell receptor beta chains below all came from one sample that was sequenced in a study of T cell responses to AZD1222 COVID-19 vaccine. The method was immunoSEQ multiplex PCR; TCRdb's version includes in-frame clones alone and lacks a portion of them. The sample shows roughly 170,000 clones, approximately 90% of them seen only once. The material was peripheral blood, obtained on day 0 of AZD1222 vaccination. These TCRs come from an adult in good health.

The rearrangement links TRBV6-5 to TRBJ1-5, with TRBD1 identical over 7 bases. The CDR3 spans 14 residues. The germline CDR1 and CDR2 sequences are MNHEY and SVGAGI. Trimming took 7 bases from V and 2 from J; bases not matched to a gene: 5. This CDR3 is CASKIDRGNQPQHF. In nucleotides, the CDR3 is TGTGCCAGCAAAATTGACAGGGGCAATCAGCCCCAGCATTTT.

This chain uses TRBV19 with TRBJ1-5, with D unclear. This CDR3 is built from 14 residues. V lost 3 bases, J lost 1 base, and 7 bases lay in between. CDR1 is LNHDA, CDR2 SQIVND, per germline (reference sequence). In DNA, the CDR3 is TGTGCCAGTAGTATCCTGCGGAGCAATCAGCCCCAGCATTTT. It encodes CASSILRSNQPQHF.

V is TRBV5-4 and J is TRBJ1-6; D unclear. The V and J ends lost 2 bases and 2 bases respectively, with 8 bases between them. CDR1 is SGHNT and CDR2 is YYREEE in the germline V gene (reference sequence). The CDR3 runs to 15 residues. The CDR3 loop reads CASSLQTAYNSPLHF. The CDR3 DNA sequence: TGTGCCAGCAGCTTACAGACCGCCTATAATTCACCCCTCCACTTT. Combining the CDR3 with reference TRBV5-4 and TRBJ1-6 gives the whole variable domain ETGVTQSPTHLIKTRGQQVTLRCSSQSGHNTVSWYQQALGQGPQFIFQYYREEENGRGNFPPRFSGLQFPNYSSELNVNALELDDSALYLCASSLQTAYNSPLHFGNGTRLTVT.

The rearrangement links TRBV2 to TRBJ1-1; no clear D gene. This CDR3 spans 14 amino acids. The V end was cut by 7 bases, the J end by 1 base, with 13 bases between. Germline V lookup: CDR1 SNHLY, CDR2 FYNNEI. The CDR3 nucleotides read TGTGCCAGCAACGCAAGTCCAGCGAACACTGAAGCTTTCTTT. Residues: CASNASPANTEAFF.

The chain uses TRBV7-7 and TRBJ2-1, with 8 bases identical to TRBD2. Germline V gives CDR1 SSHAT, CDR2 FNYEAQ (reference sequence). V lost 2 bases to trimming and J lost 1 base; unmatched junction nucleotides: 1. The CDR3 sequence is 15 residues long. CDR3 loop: CASSLSGSSYNEQFF. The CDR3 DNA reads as TGTGCCAGCAGCTTAAGCGGGAGTTCCTACAATGAGCAGTTCTTC.

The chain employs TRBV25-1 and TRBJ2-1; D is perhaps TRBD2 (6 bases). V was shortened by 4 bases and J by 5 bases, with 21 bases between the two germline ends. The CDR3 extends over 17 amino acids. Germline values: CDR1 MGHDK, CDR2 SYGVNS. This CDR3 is CASSGWSDGSWDNEQFF. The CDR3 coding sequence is TGTGCCAGCAGTGGGTGGTCGGACGGGAGTTGGGACAATGAGCAGTTCTTC.

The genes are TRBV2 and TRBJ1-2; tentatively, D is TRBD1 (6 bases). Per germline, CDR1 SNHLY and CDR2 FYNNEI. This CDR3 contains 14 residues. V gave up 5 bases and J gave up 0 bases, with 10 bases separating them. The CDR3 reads CASSIRQANYGYTF. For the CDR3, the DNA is TGTGCCAGCAGTATTCGACAGGCTAACTATGGCTACACCTTC. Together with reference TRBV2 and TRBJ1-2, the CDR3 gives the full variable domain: EPEVTQTPSHQVTQMGQEVILRCVPISNHLYFYWYRQILGQKVEFLVSFYNNEISEKSEIFDDQFSVERPDGSNFTLKIRSTKLEDSAMYFCASSIRQANYGYTFGSGTRLTVV.

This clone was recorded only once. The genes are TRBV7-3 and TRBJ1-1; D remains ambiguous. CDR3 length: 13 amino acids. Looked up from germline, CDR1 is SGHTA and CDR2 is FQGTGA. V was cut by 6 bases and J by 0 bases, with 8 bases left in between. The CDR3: CASRAGMNTEAFF. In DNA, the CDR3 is TGTGCCAGCAGGGCCGGCATGAACACTGAAGCTTTCTTT.

This CDR3 is CASSDSPPFGHNNQETQYF. CDR3 nucleotides: TGTGCCAGCAGTGACAGCCCTCCATTCGGACATAATAATCAAGAGACCCAGTACTTC. The rearrangement joins TRBV6-1 to TRBJ2-5; TRBD1 might be the D (5 bases). The CDR3 is made up of 19 amino acids. CDR1 is MNHNS, CDR2 SASEGT, per germline. Trimming cost V 3 bases and J 2 bases, with 25 bases left between them.

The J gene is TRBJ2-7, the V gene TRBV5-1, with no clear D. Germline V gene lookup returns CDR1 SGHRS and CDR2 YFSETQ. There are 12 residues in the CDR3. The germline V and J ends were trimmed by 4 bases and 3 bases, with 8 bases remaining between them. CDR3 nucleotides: TGCGCCAGCAGCACCCAGTACTACGAGCAGTACTTC. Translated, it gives CASSTQYYEQYF.

The CDR3 loop is CASSILAYNEQFF. CDR3 nucleotides: TGTGCCAGTAGTATACTAGCTTACAATGAGCAGTTCTTC. The rearrangement uses TRBV19 and TRBJ2-1; tentative D call: TRBD2 (5 bases). The CDR3 contains 13 residues. Germline V gene lookup returns CDR1 LNHDA and CDR2 SQIVND (reference sequence). Trimming shortened V by 2 bases and J by 4 bases, and 6 bases separated the two germline ends.

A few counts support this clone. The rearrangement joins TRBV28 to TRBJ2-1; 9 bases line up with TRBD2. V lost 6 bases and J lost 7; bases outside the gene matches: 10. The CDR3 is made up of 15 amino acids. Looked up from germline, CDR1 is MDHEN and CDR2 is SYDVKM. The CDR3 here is CASSSGGSGRNEQFF. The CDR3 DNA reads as TGTGCCAGCAGCTCGGGGGGTAGCGGGAGAAATGAGCAGTTCTTC.

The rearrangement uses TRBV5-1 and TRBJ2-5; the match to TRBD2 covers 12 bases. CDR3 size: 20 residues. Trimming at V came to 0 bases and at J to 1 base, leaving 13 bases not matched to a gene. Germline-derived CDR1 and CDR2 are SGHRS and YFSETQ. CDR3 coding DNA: TGCGCCAGCAGCTTGGTGGAGCTAGCGGGAGGGCCAAGAGGCCAAGAGACCCAGTACTTC. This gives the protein CASSLVELAGGPRGQETQYF.

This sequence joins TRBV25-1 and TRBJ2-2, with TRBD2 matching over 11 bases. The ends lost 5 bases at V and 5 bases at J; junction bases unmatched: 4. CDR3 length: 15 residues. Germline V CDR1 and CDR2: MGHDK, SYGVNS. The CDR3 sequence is CASSLAGGNTGELFF. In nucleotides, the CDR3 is TGTGCCAGCAGTTTAGCGGGAGGGAATACCGGGGAGCTGTTTTTT.

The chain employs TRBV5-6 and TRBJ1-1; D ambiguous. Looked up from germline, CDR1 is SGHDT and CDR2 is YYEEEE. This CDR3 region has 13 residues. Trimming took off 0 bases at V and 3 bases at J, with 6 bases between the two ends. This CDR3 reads CASSLGQHTEAFF. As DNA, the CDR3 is TGTGCCAGCAGCTTGGGCCAACACACTGAAGCTTTCTTT.

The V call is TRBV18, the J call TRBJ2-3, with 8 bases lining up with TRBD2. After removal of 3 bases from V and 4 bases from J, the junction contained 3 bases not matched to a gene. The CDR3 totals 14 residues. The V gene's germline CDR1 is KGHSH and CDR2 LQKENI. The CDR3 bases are TGTGCCAGCTCACCCCCACTAGCGGCAGATACGCAGTATTTT. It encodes CASSPPLAADTQYF.

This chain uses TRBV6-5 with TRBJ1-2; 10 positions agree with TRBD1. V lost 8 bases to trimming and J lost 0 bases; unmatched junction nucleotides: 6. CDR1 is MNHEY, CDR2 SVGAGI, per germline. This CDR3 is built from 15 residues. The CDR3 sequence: CASAIGTGANYGYTF. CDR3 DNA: TGTGCCAGCGCCATTGGGACAGGGGCTAACTATGGCTACACCTTC.

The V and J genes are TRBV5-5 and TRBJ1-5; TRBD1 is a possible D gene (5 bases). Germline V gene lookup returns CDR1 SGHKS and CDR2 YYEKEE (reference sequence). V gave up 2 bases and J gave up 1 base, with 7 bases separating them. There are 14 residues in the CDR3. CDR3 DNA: TGTGCCAGCAGCTTCGGGGGAAGCAATCAGCCCCAGCATTTT. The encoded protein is CASSFGGSNQPQHF.

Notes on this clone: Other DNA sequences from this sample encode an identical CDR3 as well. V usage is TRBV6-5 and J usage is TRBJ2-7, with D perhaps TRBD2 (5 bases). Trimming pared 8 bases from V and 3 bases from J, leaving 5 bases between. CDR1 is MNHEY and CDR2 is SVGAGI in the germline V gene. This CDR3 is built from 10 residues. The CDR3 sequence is CASGSYEQYF. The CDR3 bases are TGTGCCAGCGGGAGCTACGAGCAGTACTTC.

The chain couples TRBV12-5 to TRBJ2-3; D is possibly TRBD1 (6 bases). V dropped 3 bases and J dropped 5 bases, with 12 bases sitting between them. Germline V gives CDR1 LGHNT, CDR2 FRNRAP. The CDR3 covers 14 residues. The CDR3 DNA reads TGTGCTAGTGGTTTTTCAGGGGCTCAAGATACGCAGTATTTT. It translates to CASGFSGAQDTQYF.